The next 13 T cell receptor beta chains were all read from a single sample in a study of patients and donors after allogeneic stem cell transplantation. TCRdb itself ran the RT-PCR reads through MiXCR, one entry per CDR3 protein. The sample holds about 400,000 distinct CDR3 sequences, approximately 16% seen once. Material: blood, either unsorted or a sorted T cell fraction (not recorded which). These receptors were obtained from a human donor who was either an allogeneic HSCT recipient or a stem cell or donor lymphocyte infusion donor (not recorded which). It is not recorded whose cells these are; they may come from a transplant donor.

This clonotype has at least ten counts. This chain joins TRBV7-8 and TRBJ1-5; D may be TRBD1 (6 bases). The CDR3 is 16 residues long. Trimming stripped 3 bases from V and 4 bases from J, with 16 bases between. The germline gives CDR1 SGHVS, CDR2 FQNEAQ. CDR3 residues: CASSLGRQGRNQPQHF. The DNA for the CDR3 is TGTGCCAGCAGCTTGGGGAGGCAGGGGCGGAATCAGCCCCAGCATTTT.

This clonotype appeared many times. The chain has TRBV10-3 and TRBJ2-7; 10 nucleotides align to TRBD2. Germline assignment: CDR1 ENHRY and CDR2 SYGVKD. The CDR3 extends over 16 amino acids. Losses at the gene ends were 6 bases for V and 0 bases for J; bases not matched to a gene: 8. CDR3 sequence: CAISLLAGASSYEQYF. CDR3 nucleotides: TGTGCCATCAGCCTCCTAGCGGGGGCTAGCTCCTACGAGCAGTACTTC.

V gene TRBV4-1 combines with J gene TRBJ1-1; 7 bases agree with TRBD1. Germline V lookup: CDR1 MGHRA, CDR2 YSYEKL. The CDR3 is 23 residues long. V was clipped by 2 bases and J by 5 bases; unmatched bases: 32. The DNA for the CDR3 is TGCGCCAGCAGCCAACTATCTGTTCGACAGGGTTTCGTGGGACCGCGAGGATCAACTGAAGCTTTCTTT. Translated: CASSQLSVRQGFVGPRGSTEAFF.

This clonotype occurred a few times. The chain recombines TRBV19 with TRBJ2-4, with D perhaps TRBD1 or TRBD2 (5 bases each). Trimming removed 6 bases from V and 6 bases from J, with 15 bases in between. The CDR3 is 14 residues long. CDR1 and CDR2 (germline): LNHDA, SQIVND (reference sequence). CDR3 sequence reads: CASSQGAAVNIQYF. The CDR3 DNA sequence: TGTGCCAGTAGCCAAGGGGCAGCGGTAAACATTCAGTACTTC.

This chain connects TRBV27 to TRBJ2-7; TRBD2 aligns across 8 bases. V dropped 8 bases and J dropped 7; count of bases not matched to a gene: 19. CDR1 and CDR2 (germline): MNHEY, SMNVEV (reference sequence). This CDR3 is 16 amino acids long. In DNA form, the CDR3 reads TGTGCCAGCCGTCCCGCGGCGGGAGGTATCAGCGGAGAGCAGTACTTC. This translates into CASRPAAGGISGEQYF.

The J gene is TRBJ1-3, the V gene TRBV15; D not resolved. Germline V gene sequence: CDR1 LNHNV, CDR2 YYDKDF (reference sequence). This CDR3 is built from 13 residues. The V gene lost 1 base and the J gene lost 4 bases, with 5 bases spanning the gap. This CDR3 reads CATSRVVGNTIYF. Here the CDR3 DNA reads TGTGCCACCAGCAGAGTGGTCGGAAACACCATATATTTT.

This clonotype appeared many times. CDR3 nucleotides: TGTGCCAGCAGCCAAGAACTAAACACCATATATTTT. This codes for CASSQELNTIYF. This chain connects TRBV3-1 to TRBJ1-3; the D is unclear. The V and J ends lost 0 bases and 6 bases respectively, with 3 bases between them. This CDR3 region has 12 residues. In germline, CDR1 is LGHDT, CDR2 YNNKEL (reference sequence).

This clonotype has a handful of counts. This chain connects TRBV29-1 to TRBJ1-1, with D possibly being TRBD1 (5 bases). The CDR3 loop spans 13 amino acids. Trimming removed 7 bases from V and 1 base from J, with 13 bases in between. Germline loops: CDR1 SQVTM, CDR2 ANQGSEA. This chain's CDR3 is CSASGAGNTEAFF. The CDR3 coding sequence is TGCAGCGCATCTGGGGCGGGGAACACTGAAGCTTTCTTT. Full variable domain (missing parts from reference TRBV29-1 and TRBJ1-1): SAVISQKPSRDICQRGTSLTIQCQVDSQVTMMFWYRQQPGQSLTLIATANQGSEATYESGFVIDKFPISRPNLTFSTLTVSNMSPEDSSIYLCSASGAGNTEAFFGQGTRLTVV.

This clonotype was detected only a few times. The chain employs TRBV12-3 or TRBV12-4 and TRBJ2-7; D gene unclear. This CDR3 has 14 amino acids. The V end lost 6 bases, the J end lost 5 bases, and 17 bases lay between the germline ends. In nucleotides, the CDR3 is TGTGCCAGCAGCCCTAGATTTTCCCCGGACGAGCAGTACTTC. It encodes CASSPRFSPDEQYF.

This clonotype appeared many times. The gene calls are TRBV12-3 or TRBV12-4 and TRBJ1-2; D gene uncertain. The CDR3 is made up of 15 amino acids. V shed 1 base and J shed 4 bases, with 13 bases lying between them. CDR3 protein: CASSLGFPRGYGYTF. The CDR3 DNA sequence: TGTGCCAGCAGTTTAGGGTTTCCCCGGGGCTATGGCTACACCTTC.

This clonotype was seen a few times. V and J are TRBV29-1 and TRBJ2-3; D may correspond to TRBD1 or TRBD2 (6 bases each). V dropped 0 bases and J dropped 1 base, with 20 bases sitting between them. The CDR3 runs to 18 residues. Germline V CDR1 and CDR2: SQVTM, ANQGSEA. This chain's CDR3 is CSVEDLDVTGGGTDTQYF. The CDR3, as DNA: TGCAGCGTTGAAGATCTTGACGTGACAGGCGGGGGCACAGATACGCAGTATTTT.

V is TRBV11-2 and J is TRBJ2-1; the match to TRBD2 covers 10 bases. The V segment lost 1 base and the J segment 3 bases; nucleotides outside the gene matches: 9. Germline V gene data show CDR1 as SGHAT and CDR2 as FQNNGV. This CDR3 is built from 18 residues. The CDR3 spells CASSLVSGGQPNYNEQFF. The CDR3 bases are TGTGCCAGCAGCTTAGTTAGCGGGGGGCAACCAAACTACAATGAGCAGTTCTTC.

This clonotype was picked up a small number of times. The rearrangement joins TRBV7-8 to TRBJ2-2; a weak D match, TRBD2 (5 bases). V dropped 5 bases and J dropped 7 bases, with 11 bases sitting between them. Germline CDR1 SGHVS, CDR2 FQNEAQ. This CDR3 is built from 13 residues. CDR3 nucleotide sequence: TGTGCCAGCAGCAGCTTGAGGGTCGGGGAGCTGTTTTTT. Translating it yields CASSSLRVGELFF.